This entry lists 20 T cell receptor beta chains sequenced from one sample in a study of T cells after yellow fever vaccination. One entry per CDR3 protein, called by TCRdb with MiXCR from the 5' RACE reads. The sample gives a few hundred thousand distinct CDR3 sequences, around 7% of which show up once; about 0.85% is in the top ten. Sequenced material: CD4+ T cells sorted from PBMCs, taken 15 days after the yellow fever booster vaccination. These receptors all come from a man aged 30 to 39 who received the YFV17D yellow fever vaccine.

Details on this clonotype: At one end, the junction sequence differs from germline, possibly due to a read error. The chain recombines TRBV10-3 with TRBJ2-1, with 10 nucleotides matching TRBD2. CDR1 is ENHRY, CDR2 SYGVKD, per germline. The CDR3 is made up of 15 amino acids. The CDR3 spells CAIKRAGGPDNAQFF. CDR3 nucleotide sequence: TGTGCCATCAAAAGAGCGGGAGGGCCAGACAATGCGCAGTTCTTC.

This clonotype was seen at least ten times. The V call is TRBV7-2, the J call TRBJ1-4, with D possibly being TRBD1 (5 bases). V was shortened by 1 base and J by 10 bases, with 10 bases between the two germline ends. CDR3 length: 13 amino acids. Germline CDR1 and CDR2: SGHTA and FQGNSA. CDR3 DNA: TGTGCCAGCAGCTTAGGAGGGGTCGGAAAACTGTTTTTT. This encodes CASSLGGVGKLFF.

This clonotype was picked up many times. One junction end does not reproduce the germline sequence, and a read error may be involved. This chain links TRBV5-1 with TRBJ2-7; no clear D gene. From germline, CDR1 is SGHRS and CDR2 YFSETQ. This CDR3 spans 13 amino acids. CDR3 DNA sequence: TGTGCCAGCAGTTTGGCCGGATTCTACGAGCAGTACTTC. It is translated as CASSLAGFYEQYF.

The chain employs TRBV5-1 and TRBJ2-1, with unresolved D. V was shortened by 4 bases and J by 9 bases, with 14 bases between the two germline ends. Germline V gene data show CDR1 as SGHRS and CDR2 as YFSETQ. CDR3 size: 13 residues. The CDR3 DNA follows: TGCGCCAGCAGCCCGGGTGGGCAAGGTGAGCAGTTCTTC. Encoded protein: CASSPGGQGEQFF.

This clonotype was seen more than once but under ten times. The chain has TRBV3-1 and TRBJ2-7, with 11 bases fitting TRBD2. The CDR3 contains 16 residues. Germline-derived CDR1 and CDR2 are LGHDT and YNNKEL (reference sequence). The V gene end was trimmed by 1 base and the J gene end by 12 bases; junction bases not matched to a gene: 14. CDR3 DNA: TGTGCCAGCAGCCAAGGCAACCTGGGACTAGCGGCCAGGCTGTACTTC. This codes for CASSQGNLGLAARLYF.

This clonotype has a handful of counts. The chain is built from TRBV12-3 or TRBV12-4 and TRBJ2-2, with no clear D. V gave up 6 bases and J gave up 8 bases, with 10 bases separating them. This CDR3 is 12 amino acids long. The CDR3 DNA is TGTGCCAGCAGCCTCTTCGGTGGGGAGCTGTTTTTT. Protein product: CASSLFGGELFF.

The CDR3 bases are TGTGCCAGCAGCCTCATCGGACAGCCCCAGCATTTT. Its protein is CASSLIGQPQHF. V is TRBV11-2 and J is TRBJ1-5; no firm D call. There are 12 residues in the CDR3. Trimming shortened V by 5 bases and J by 7 bases, and 9 bases separated the two germline ends. Germline CDR1 is SGHAT and CDR2 is FQNNGV. Full variable domain (outside the CDR3, taken from reference TRBV11-2 and TRBJ1-5): EAGVAQSPRYKIIEKRQSVAFWCNPISGHATLYWYQQILGQGPKLLIQFQNNGVVDDSQLPKDRFSAERLKGVDSTLKIQPAKLEDSAVYLCASSLIGQPQHFGDGTRLSIL.

In regard to this clonotype: This sequence may be a read error, since a much larger clone differs from it by one base. This chain connects TRBV29-1 to TRBJ2-1, with D uncertain. Trimming took off 7 bases at V and 8 bases at J, with 15 bases between the two ends. This CDR3 is 12 amino acids long. The germline V gene encodes CDR1 SQVTM and CDR2 ANQGSEA. CDR3 amino acids: CSGGLVGDEQFF. The CDR3 DNA follows: TGCAGCGGTGGGCTAGTTGGAGATGAGCAGTTCTTC.

This clonotype has just one count. V is TRBV6-2 or TRBV6-3 and J is TRBJ1-5; D gene ambiguous. Trimming cost V 6 bases and J 7 bases, with 16 bases left between them. CDR1 is MNHEY, CDR2 SVGEGT, per germline. This CDR3 is 14 amino acids long. CDR3 nucleotides: TGTGCCAGCAGAATCAGGACGATGGAACAGCCCCAGCATTTT. It yields the protein CASRIRTMEQPQHF.

This clonotype was observed at least ten times. This chain joins TRBV20-1 and TRBJ2-5; D assignment may be TRBD1 or TRBD2 (5 bases each). This CDR3 is 11 amino acids long. Trimming took 6 bases from V and 7 from J, leaving 12 bases between them. The V gene's germline CDR1 is DFQATT and CDR2 SNEGSKA (reference sequence). The CDR3 bases are TGCAGTGCCCGCCCTGGGGGGACCCAGTACTTC. It translates to CSARPGGTQYF.

This clonotype came up a few times. The rearrangement uses TRBV19 and TRBJ2-5; D might be TRBD1 (5 bases). Germline CDR1 and CDR2: LNHDA and SQIVND (reference sequence). The CDR3 totals 14 residues. Between the trimmed V and J ends, which lost 3 bases and 5 bases, there was a span of 13 bases. The CDR3 spells CASSIEAGLETQYF. CDR3 sequence (DNA): TGTGCCAGTAGTATCGAGGCAGGGCTGGAGACCCAGTACTTC.

This clonotype came up many times. CDR3 protein: CSASGLRRGEETQYF. The DNA of the CDR3 is TGCAGTGCTTCGGGACTCCGAAGAGGGGAAGAGACCCAGTACTTC. The chain has TRBV20-1 and TRBJ2-5, with D possibly TRBD2 on 6 matching bases. The V end was cut by 5 bases, the J end by 3 bases, with 19 bases between. CDR1 DFQATT and CDR2 SNEGSKA come from the germline V gene (reference sequence). The CDR3 runs to 15 residues.

The rearrangement links TRBV29-1 to TRBJ2-1; the D gene is possibly TRBD2 (8 bases). Deletions cut 3 bases from V and 12 bases from J, with 18 bases between. The CDR3 loop spans 13 amino acids. CDR1 is SQVTM and CDR2 is ANQGSEA in the germline V gene. The CDR3 spells CSVDRVREGAQFF. In DNA form, the CDR3 reads TGCAGCGTTGATAGAGTACGGGAGGGGGCGCAGTTCTTC.

V gene TRBV20-1 combines with J gene TRBJ2-7; 9 bases map to TRBD1. Trimming removed 5 bases from V and 7 bases from J; junction bases left unmatched: 18. CDR3 length equals 16 residues. Per germline, CDR1 DFQATT and CDR2 SNEGSKA (reference sequence). DNA for the CDR3: TGCAGTGCTCTTCGCAGTAATCGGGACAGGGTGGGAGAGCAGTACTTC. Translation: CSALRSNRDRVGEQYF.

DNA for the CDR3: TGTGCCATACGAGATCGGGACAGGGTTGAAGAGCAGTACTTC. The encoded protein is CAIRDRDRVEEQYF. This sequence joins TRBV19 and TRBJ2-7, with TRBD1 matching 9 bases. Trimming removed 10 bases from V and 7 bases from J; junction bases left unmatched: 14. The germline gives CDR1 LNHDA, CDR2 SQIVND (reference sequence). The CDR3 runs 14 residues. The full variable domain, its missing parts supplied by reference TRBV19 and TRBJ2-7, is DGGITQSPKYLFRKEGQNVTLSCEQNLNHDAMYWYRQDPGQGLRLIYYSQIVNDFQKGDIAEGYSVSREKKESFPLTVTSAQKNPTAFYLCAIRDRDRVEEQYFGPGTRLTVT.

This rearrangement joins TRBV20-1 to TRBJ1-1; unclear D gene. This CDR3 has 13 amino acids. Germline lookup yields CDR1 DFQATT and CDR2 SNEGSKA (reference sequence). The V and J ends lost 4 bases and 4 bases respectively, with 13 bases between them. CDR3 nucleotides: TGCAGTGCTACCCTCGGAGCTGGCACTGAAGCTTTCTTT. This codes for CSATLGAGTEAFF.

This clonotype was counted at least ten times. The chain has TRBV5-6 and TRBJ2-7; unclear D gene. V dropped 4 bases and J dropped 3 bases, with 23 bases sitting between them. CDR3 length equals 17 residues. Germline lookup yields CDR1 SGHDT and CDR2 YYEEEE. The CDR3 loop reads CASSPVMGVKRNYEQYF. CDR3 DNA: TGTGCCAGCAGCCCGGTCATGGGTGTGAAGCGTAACTACGAGCAGTACTTC. The full variable domain, its missing parts supplied by reference TRBV5-6 and TRBJ2-7, is DAGVTQSPTHLIKTRGQQVTLRCSPKSGHDTVSWYQQALGQGPQFIFQYYEEEERQRGNFPDRFSGHQFPNYSSELNVNALLLGDSALYLCASSPVMGVKRNYEQYFGPGTRLTVT.

At least ten counts were recorded for this clonotype. The chain uses TRBV7-2 and TRBJ2-7; 10 bases fit TRBD1. In germline, CDR1 is SGHTA, CDR2 FQGNSA. CDR3 size: 14 residues. V shed 3 bases and J 6 bases; nucleotides not matched to a gene: 5. CDR3 bases: TGTGCCAGCAGCTTTGGGACAGGGGCGGGCGAGCAGTACTTC. It encodes CASSFGTGAGEQYF.

The chain combines TRBV9 with TRBJ2-2; possible D gene TRBD2, 6 bases. Germline V gives CDR1 SGDLS, CDR2 YYNGEE. The CDR3 is made up of 16 amino acids. The V end lost 3 bases, the J end lost 4 bases, and 16 bases lay between the germline ends. The CDR3 reads CASSEGLSGITGELFF. The CDR3 nucleotides are TGTGCCAGCAGCGAAGGCCTTAGCGGAATCACCGGGGAGCTGTTTTTT. The full variable domain, with the rest looked up from reference TRBV9 and TRBJ2-2, is DSGVTQTPKHLITATGQRVTLRCSPRSGDLSVYWYQQSLDQGLQFLIQYYNGEERAKGNILERFSAQQFPDLHSELNLSSLELGDSALYFCASSEGLSGITGELFFGEGSRLTVL.

About this clonotype: This likely comes from a read error, as the CDR3 has no conserved phenylalanine or tryptophan at its end. The rearrangement joins TRBV7-9 to TRBJ2-1, with TRBD2 matching over 12 bases. CDR1 is SEHNR and CDR2 is FQNEAQ in the germline V gene (reference sequence). CDR3 length equals 17 residues. The ends lost 3 bases at V and 1 base at J; junction bases unmatched: 4. DNA for the CDR3: TGTGCCAGCAGCTTTGGGACTAGCGGGTGGTCCTACAATGAGCAGTTCCTC. Protein: CASSFGTSGWSYNEQFL.